Given below is one TCR beta chain in context. Its antigen remains unidentified. In germline, CDR1 is SGHVS, CDR2 FQNEAQ. The CDR3 length is 16 residues. V lost 5 bases, J lost 1 base, and 10 bases stayed unmatched. This record comes from a study of Ad26.COV2.S vaccination and SARS-CoV-2 variants. Overall study findings and caveats: The TCR breadth and depth analyses may have understated or missed part of the total T cell responses.

Generated by immunoSEQ multiplex PCR, the TCRdb table keeps only in-frame clones and is missing some. The sample gives about 680,000 clones, around 89% of which show up once; about 1.5% is in the top ten. Treatment in this sample: 15 to 20 received Ad26.COV2.S at low or high dose, single or two shots; about 5 received placebo; per-sample allocation not given. The study sampled participants on day 63 after the first vaccine or placebo injection. Vaccination used an Ad26 vector expressing Wuhan-strain SARS-CoV-2 spike. Sequencing was performed on peripheral blood, taken in a trial of Ad26.COV2.S vaccine versus placebo. The receptor was isolated from a person between 18 and 59 years old who received the Ad26.COV2.S COVID-19 vaccine or a placebo. The chain carries TRBV7-8 and TRBJ1-2; TRBD1 matches at 7 bases. The DNA for the CDR3 is TGTGCCAGCAGCAACCGACAGGGACCTCTTAACTATGGCTACACCTTC. It translates to CASSNRQGPLNYGYTF.